Below, 12 T cell receptor beta chains from the same sample are listed, as sequenced in a study of blood T cells in healthy people across ages. For the second PCR, which ran for about 6 to 11 cycles, a sample-barcoded 5' primer and a J-beta primer mix were used. TCRdb passed the 5' RACE reads through MiXCR, listing each CDR3 protein once. The sample lists 780,000 or so distinct CDR3 sequences, roughly three fifths seen once, with roughly 25% in the top ten. Sequenced input: blood. Every receptor here comes from a man aged 35 to 55 in good health.

This chain uses TRBV28 with TRBJ2-4, with 7 bases lining up with TRBD2. The DNA end is a closer match to TRBJ2-7, so the J assignment may be wrong. Germline-derived CDR1 and CDR2 are MDHEN and SYDVKM. The CDR3 totals 18 residues. The CDR3 nucleotides read TGTGCCAGCGTTCCGAGGGCTAGCGGAACTAAAGTGTCCTACGAGCAGTACTTC. Translating it yields CASVPRASGTKVSYEQYF.

The chain recombines TRBV20-1 with TRBJ2-3; D gene uncertain. CDR3 length equals 12 residues. Trimming removed 5 bases from V and 2 bases from J, with 8 bases in between. Looked up from germline, CDR1 is DFQATT and CDR2 is SNEGSKA (reference sequence). For the CDR3, the DNA is TGCAGTGCTCCCGACAACACAGATACGCAGTATTTT. Its translation: CSAPDNTDTQYF.

The chain couples TRBV7-3 to TRBJ2-5; no clear D gene. TRBJ2-7 matches the DNA end more closely, so the J call is doubtful. The CDR3 has 14 amino acids. Germline V gene lookup returns CDR1 SGHTA and CDR2 FQGTGA. The CDR3 sequence is CASSLDIVPYEQYF. CDR3 DNA: TGTGCCAGCAGCTTAGACATTGTCCCCTACGAGCAGTACTTC.

The rearrangement links TRBV5-6 to TRBJ2-3; D is perhaps TRBD1 (6 bases). The CDR3 covers 15 residues. The germline V gene has CDR1 SGHDT and CDR2 YYEEEE. Between the trimmed V and J ends, which lost 4 bases and 4 bases, there was a span of 16 bases. The CDR3 is CASSLYRDGADTQYF. DNA of the CDR3: TGTGCCAGCAGCCTATACAGGGATGGGGCAGATACGCAGTATTTT.

The chain is built from TRBV7-2 and TRBJ1-2; D gene uncertain. V was cut by 0 bases and J by 8 bases, with 13 bases left in between. This CDR3 spans 14 amino acids. Looked up from germline, CDR1 is SGHTA and CDR2 is FQGNSA. The CDR3 here is CASSLAMRHGGYTF. CDR3 in DNA: TGTGCCAGCAGCTTAGCGATGCGTCACGGCGGCTACACCTTC.

This clonotype was found once. The V gene is TRBV29-1, the J gene TRBJ2-7; the D gene is possibly TRBD1 (7 bases). Trimming removed 0 bases from V and 0 bases from J, with 15 bases in between. Germline V gene sequence: CDR1 SQVTM, CDR2 ANQGSEA. CDR3 length: 16 amino acids. CDR3 nucleotides: TGCAGCGTTGAAGACTGGAGGGGGCAGAGCTCCTACGAGCAGTACTTC. Amino acid sequence: CSVEDWRGQSSYEQYF.

The chain carries TRBV20-1 and TRBJ2-7, with 7 bases fitting TRBD2. Germline values: CDR1 DFQATT, CDR2 SNEGSKA (reference sequence). The CDR3 totals 14 residues. Germline trimming cut 3 bases from V and 2 bases from J; bases unmatched to any gene: 7. CDR3 sequence (DNA): TGCAGTGCTAGGGAGCCCCTAGCGGCCTACGAGCAGTACTTC. It is translated as CSAREPLAAYEQYF.

The chain employs TRBV15 and TRBJ1-2, with 9 bases identical to TRBD1. Germline CDR1 LNHNV, CDR2 YYDKDF (reference sequence). V trimming: 6 bases; J trimming: 4 bases; junction bases outside the gene matches: 6. The CDR3 spans 14 residues. The chain's CDR3 is CATSLTGGSYGYTF. CDR3 in DNA: TGTGCCACCAGTCTAACAGGGGGCAGCTATGGCTACACCTTC.

The V and J genes are TRBV6-1 and TRBJ2-3; D is uncertain. This CDR3 region has 12 residues. Germline V gene sequence: CDR1 MNHNS, CDR2 SASEGT. Trimming cost V 3 bases and J 5 bases, with 6 bases left between them. This CDR3 is CASSDQLDTQYF. DNA of the CDR3: TGTGCCAGCAGTGATCAACTAGATACGCAGTATTTT.

This clonotype was counted a few times. The chain joins TRBV7-8 to TRBJ2-3; no firm D call. Germline V lookup: CDR1 SGHVS, CDR2 FQNEAQ. This CDR3 is 14 amino acids long. The V and J ends lost 5 bases and 2 bases respectively, with 11 bases between them. The CDR3 DNA reads as TGTGCCAGCAGCCTCCTGAGGCCCACAGATACGCAGTATTTT. Translating it yields CASSLLRPTDTQYF.

The chain joins TRBV24-1 to TRBJ1-2; maybe TRBD1 (6 bases). Germline loops: CDR1 KGHDR, CDR2 SFDVKD. The V gene lost 6 bases and the J gene lost 4 bases, with 11 bases spanning the gap. The length of the CDR3 is 13 residues. CDR3 in DNA: TGTGCCACCAGTCCCAGGGGCGGCTATGGCTACACCTTC. Translated: CATSPRGGYGYTF.

The chain couples TRBV5-6 to TRBJ2-7; 7 bases are shared with TRBD1. CDR1 and CDR2 from the germline V gene are SGHDT and YYEEEE. Germline trimming cut 2 bases from V and 3 bases from J; bases unmatched to any gene: 5. This CDR3 is built from 14 residues. CDR3 coding DNA: TGTGCCAGCAGCTTAACGGGACAGTACTACGAGCAGTACTTC. Its translation: CASSLTGQYYEQYF.